The subject of this entry is one T cell receptor beta chain. The antigen this receptor binds is unknown. These data belong to a study of monozygotic twins with inflammatory bowel disease (dated by TCRdb to between 2018 and 2020). About the study as a whole: The complete study included roughly 30 monozygotic twin pairs: 19 IBD-discordant Danish pairs and nine German pairs, of which four were IBD-concordant and five were IBD-discordant. Each individual had, on average, about 151 000 unique TCRalpha sequences and 181 000 unique TCRbeta sequences available for analysis. The search for disease-associated traits relied mainly on comparing IBD patients with their genetically identical healthy co-twins within discordant pairs.

The library was prepared using 5' RACE. Each TCR library was prepared from around 3.5 ug of total RNA. For each sample, cDNA synthesis with SMARTScribe reverse transcriptase was split into eight separate reactions. Unique molecular identifiers containing a 6-nucleotide sample barcode were introduced through template switching during cDNA synthesis. TCRalpha and TCRbeta cDNA was amplified in two nested PCRs of roughly 16 and 10 cycles, and bead purification was carried out after each PCR. Before amplification, cDNA was treated with uracil DNA-glycosylase and purified using the QIAquick PCR purification kit. The second PCR added Illumina TruSeq-compatible adapters along with sample-specific barcodes. TapeStation and Qubit were used to check library quality and concentration, and 5 to 5.5 ng of each library was pooled. Pooled libraries were sequenced on an Illumina HiSeq2500 single-index Rapid Run with 2 x 100 bp reads and custom sequencing primers. Regarding the original processing steps: PCR and sequencing errors were corrected by UMI-based consensus assembly using MiGEC version 1.2.6. MiXCR version 2.1.1 handled V(D)J alignment, clonotype assembly and CDR3 extraction. Normalisation of gene usage, clonotype sharing and MAIT/NKT TCR abundance was achieved by analysing the top 1000, 10 000 and 20 000 clonotypes per sample. Diversity was computed as the inverse Simpson index with the vegan R package after downsampling to 27 000 UMIs. Paired Mann-Whitney U tests on discordant twin pairs were used, with Benjamini-Hochberg multiple-testing correction. Reads reprocessed by TCRdb are summarized as one entry per CDR3 protein sequence, and DNA is absent. The V and J calls were determined by TCRdb, not by the authors. This sample's table has entries for some 400,000 distinct CDR3 sequences. Roughly 2.2% of the sample comes from the top ten.

An approximately 2.5 ml peripheral blood sample was drawn into PAXgene tubes per donor and stored at -80°C. Without any T cell sorting, total RNA was extracted from whole blood using the PAXgene blood miRNA kit on an automated QIAcube. Peripheral blood from monozygotic twin pairs who were concordant or discordant for inflammatory bowel disease underwent deep TCRalpha and TCRbeta repertoire profiling using unique molecular barcoding. Smoking habits were recorded for all twin pairs, and individuals were classified as current, former or never smokers. What the study reported, not specific to this receptor: The analysis was unable to tell apart different T cell subtypes. Background noise and inter-individual variability may have been introduced into the repertoires by the differing immunosuppressive treatments among patients. TCRbeta repertoire diversity, by inverse Simpson index, was decreased in IBD patients compared with their healthy co-twins. Compared with healthy twins, IBD patients shared fewer clonotypes with other individuals, and the difference was most pronounced in patients with signs of disease activity. No single strong signal or clonotype linked to IBD turned up in the results, so the idea that one exists was not supported. No difference in repertoire similarity was observed between concordant and discordant twins, possibly owing to limited statistical power.

The CDR3 goes from the cysteine to the phenylalanine over 13 residues. The DNA sequence is not available. The germline V gene provides CDR1 SGHTA and CDR2 FQGTGA. This TCR came from a human donor with ulcerative colitis or Crohn's disease, or a healthy co-twin of an affected twin (not recorded which). The source material was blood. The chain couples TRBV7-3 to TRBJ2-5. The CDR3 corresponds to CASSFTAGETQYF.